The 23 T cell receptor beta chains below were found in one sample sequenced in a study of blood T cell repertoires in COVID-19. Some clones are missing from TCRdb's copy, which holds only in-frame ones; the method was immunoSEQ multiplex PCR. The table lists approximately 23,000 clones, around 91% of them singletons. The sample was peripheral blood. The receptors originated from a man between 65 and 79 years old with acute or convalescent COVID-19.

The chain recombines TRBV27 with TRBJ1-1, with 7 bases matching TRBD1. Germline-derived CDR1 and CDR2 are MNHEY and SMNVEV (reference sequence). The CDR3 totals 14 residues. With 4 bases clipped from V and 1 base from J, the junction kept 3 bases outside the gene matches. The CDR3 here is CASSSDRENTEAFF. DNA for the CDR3: TGTGCCAGCAGTTCAGACAGGGAGAACACTGAAGCTTTCTTT.

The genes are TRBV5-1 and TRBJ2-3; TRBD2 aligns across 9 bases. The V gene's germline CDR1 is SGHRS and CDR2 YFSETQ. J lost 0 bases, V lost 5 bases, and 13 bases had no gene match. CDR3 length: 18 amino acids. This chain's CDR3 is CASSKPGASGTSTDTQYF. In nucleotides, the CDR3 is TGCGCCAGCAGTAAACCGGGGGCTAGCGGGACTAGCACAGATACGCAGTATTTT.

This chain uses TRBV7-2 with TRBJ2-2; TRBD1 matches 8 bases. Trimming at V came to 5 bases and at J to 7 bases, leaving 3 bases not matched to a gene. The CDR3 loop spans 13 amino acids. From germline, CDR1 is SGHTA and CDR2 FQGNSA. The CDR3 bases are TGTGCCAGCAGCCGGGACAGGATCGGGGAGCTGTTTTTT. This translates into CASSRDRIGELFF.

This clone was counted only a few times. This chain links TRBV6-2 or TRBV6-3 with TRBJ1-2; the match to TRBD1 covers 9 bases. CDR3 length: 12 residues. From germline, CDR1 is MNHEY and CDR2 SVGEGT. The ends lost 6 bases at V and 5 bases at J; junction bases unmatched: 1. The CDR3 region has the DNA TGTGCCAGCAGCGGGACAGGGTATGGCTACACCTTC. Its translation: CASSGTGYGYTF.

This clone came up once. The chain links TRBV6-2 or TRBV6-3 to TRBJ1-6; D might be TRBD1 (6 bases). Trimming cost V 1 base and J 7 bases, with 8 bases left between them. The length of the CDR3 is 14 residues. Per the germline V gene, CDR1 is MNHEY and CDR2 is SVGEGT. CDR3 sequence (DNA): TGTGCCAGCAGTTACTTCGGGACAAATTCACCCCTCCACTTT. Its protein product is CASSYFGTNSPLHF.

CDR3 region: CASSFRPGSLPDEQYF. In nucleotides, the CDR3 is TGTGCCAGCAGTTTCCGTCCAGGTAGTCTCCCAGACGAGCAGTACTTC. This chain connects TRBV27 to TRBJ2-7; no clear D. CDR1 is MNHEY and CDR2 is SMNVEV in the germline V gene (reference sequence). V was cut by 3 bases and J by 5 bases, with 20 bases left in between. This CDR3 contains 16 residues.

The chain carries TRBV7-2 and TRBJ2-1, with 9 bases aligning to TRBD2. Germline V lookup: CDR1 SGHTA, CDR2 FQGNSA. This CDR3 comprises 15 residues. J gave up 2 bases and V 8 bases, and 7 bases lay outside the gene matches. The CDR3 DNA reads as TGTGCCAGCCAAGGCGCGGGGGGGGCCTACAATGAGCAGTTCTTC. Amino acids: CASQGAGGAYNEQFF.

V and J are TRBV24-1 and TRBJ2-2, with D maybe TRBD2 (6 bases). CDR1 and CDR2 from the germline V gene are KGHDR and SFDVKD. The V gene lost 0 bases and the J gene lost 2 bases, with 15 bases spanning the gap. CDR3 length: 18 amino acids. The CDR3: CATSDLPRGRDNTGELFF. Written as DNA, the CDR3 is TGTGCCACCAGTGATTTGCCTCGAGGGCGGGACAACACCGGGGAGCTGTTTTTT.

This chain connects TRBV28 to TRBJ2-7, with D possibly TRBD2 on 6 matching bases. Germline CDR1 is MDHEN and CDR2 is SYDVKM. V lost 4 bases and J 2 bases, leaving 12 bases between the germline ends. This CDR3 spans 14 amino acids. The CDR3 protein is CASSSGTEPYEQYF. The DNA of the CDR3 is TGTGCCAGCAGTTCCGGGACTGAACCCTACGAGCAGTACTTC.

V gene TRBV6-2 or TRBV6-3 combines with J gene TRBJ1-5; 10 nucleotides line up with TRBD1. CDR1 is MNHEY, CDR2 SVGEGT, per germline. With V trimmed by 5 bases and J by 6 bases, 10 bases remained unmatched. The CDR3 runs 16 residues. CDR3 loop: CASSHPDRGVGQPQHF. The DNA for the CDR3 is TGTGCCAGCAGTCACCCGGACAGGGGGGTCGGTCAGCCCCAGCATTTT.

The genes are TRBV28 and TRBJ2-1; no clear D. This CDR3 comprises 12 residues. V was pared by 2 bases and J by 4 bases, with 3 bases between. The germline gives CDR1 MDHEN, CDR2 SYDVKM. This CDR3 is CASSLTYNEQFF. In DNA, the CDR3 is TGTGCCAGCAGTTTAACATACAATGAGCAGTTCTTC.

The chain couples TRBV19 to TRBJ1-4; D unresolved. The V gene lost 4 bases and the J gene lost 0 bases, with 12 bases spanning the gap. CDR1 and CDR2 from the germline V gene are LNHDA and SQIVND (reference sequence). The CDR3 consists of 16 residues. The CDR3 spells CASSSVAFSTNEKLFF. CDR3 DNA sequence: TGTGCCAGTAGTAGTGTGGCCTTTTCAACTAATGAAAAACTGTTTTTT.

The sample holds a few counts of this clone. The chain recombines TRBV10-3 with TRBJ2-7, with 8 bases that match TRBD1. The junction had 4 bases not matched to a gene; V was cut back by 4 bases and J by 2 bases. This CDR3 is built from 14 residues. Germline V gene data show CDR1 as ENHRY and CDR2 as SYGVKD. The CDR3 DNA sequence: TGTGCCATCAGTGTTGGACAGGGTGCCTACGAGCAGTACTTC. Protein: CAISVGQGAYEQYF.

The chain carries TRBV18 and TRBJ2-1; a weak D match, TRBD1 (6 bases). Per the germline V gene, CDR1 is KGHSH and CDR2 is LQKENI. The CDR3 loop spans 14 amino acids. Between the trimmed V and J ends, which lost 3 bases and 5 bases, there was a span of 11 bases. For the CDR3, the DNA is TGTGCCAGCTCACCGCAGGGGTCGAACAATGAGCAGTTCTTC. Its protein product is CASSPQGSNNEQFF.

The V call is TRBV10-3, the J call TRBJ2-3, with 13 bases aligning to TRBD2. Germline CDR1 is ENHRY and CDR2 is SYGVKD. Trimming took 4 bases from V and 2 from J; bases not matched to a gene: 6. The CDR3 spans 17 residues. CDR3 DNA: TGTGCCATCAGTGGACCTGGACTAGCGGGGGTCACAGATACGCAGTATTTT. Amino acid sequence: CAISGPGLAGVTDTQYF.

This chain links TRBV18 with TRBJ2-1; 10 bases are shared with TRBD1. The V gene end was trimmed by 3 bases and the J gene end by 4 bases; junction bases not matched to a gene: 9. CDR1 and CDR2 from the germline V gene are KGHSH and LQKENI. The CDR3 extends over 17 amino acids. CDR3 nucleotide sequence: TGTGCCAGCTCACCCGGGACAGGGGAGCGAGCATACAATGAGCAGTTCTTC. Its protein is CASSPGTGERAYNEQFF. Full variable domain (rest looked up from reference TRBV18 and TRBJ2-1): NAGVMQNPRHLVRRRGQEARLRCSPMKGHSHVYWYRQLPEEGLKFMVYLQKENIIDESGMPKERFSAEFPKEGPSILRIQQVVRGDSAAYFCASSPGTGERAYNEQFFGPGTRLTVL.

This rearrangement joins TRBV4-2 to TRBJ2-7; 8 nucleotides match TRBD1. Germline CDR1 and CDR2: LGHNA and YNFKEQ. The CDR3 loop spans 14 amino acids. The trim removed 0 bases at V and 7 bases at J, leaving 5 bases unmatched. For the CDR3, the DNA is TGTGCCAGCAGCCAAGACCAGGGGGCGCGAGAGCAGTACTTC. Amino acids: CASSQDQGAREQYF.

V is TRBV15 and J is TRBJ2-1, with D possibly matching TRBD2 (6 bases). Trimming pared 0 bases from V and 7 bases from J, leaving 10 bases between. Germline-derived CDR1 and CDR2 are LNHNV and YYDKDF (reference sequence). The CDR3 length is 14 residues. DNA of the CDR3: TGTGCCACCAGCAGAGAAGCGGGTGTAAATGAGCAGTTCTTC. This translates into CATSREAGVNEQFF.

This sequence joins TRBV7-8 and TRBJ2-7; D remains unclear. The V end was cut by 3 bases, the J end by 3 bases, with 12 bases between. The CDR3 spans 14 residues. Germline CDR1 reads SGHVS; CDR2 reads FQNEAQ. The CDR3 region has the DNA TGTGCCAGCAGCTTGAGCCATGACATCTACGAGCAGTACTTC. Translating gives CASSLSHDIYEQYF.

A few counts support this clone. The rearrangement joins TRBV2 to TRBJ1-1, with TRBD1 as a possible D gene (5 bases). The CDR3 consists of 13 residues. Trimming cost V 9 bases and J 7 bases, with 18 bases left between them. Germline CDR1 reads SNHLY; CDR2 reads FYNNEI. This chain's CDR3 is CASVLTPGGEAFF. As DNA, the CDR3 is TGTGCCAGTGTCCTGACCCCCGGGGGTGAAGCTTTCTTT.

The chain links TRBV19 to TRBJ2-2; 13 bases match TRBD2. J was trimmed by 10 bases and V by 5 bases; bases with no gene match: 1. The germline CDR1 and CDR2 sequences are LNHDA and SQIVND (reference sequence). The CDR3 contains 13 residues. DNA for the CDR3: TGTGCCAGTAGTGGACTAGCGGGAGTGGAGCTGTTTTTT. It encodes CASSGLAGVELFF.

This clone has only one observation. The V and J genes are TRBV5-4 and TRBJ1-1; D remains ambiguous. There are 14 residues in the CDR3. Germline V gives CDR1 SGHNT, CDR2 YYREEE (reference sequence). Trimming left V 0 bases short and J 1 base short, with 7 bases between. The CDR3 loop is CASSLGGGNTEAFF. In DNA form, the CDR3 reads TGTGCCAGCAGCTTGGGCGGAGGGAACACTGAAGCTTTCTTT.

The gene calls are TRBV7-2 and TRBJ2-7; 8 bases map to TRBD2. Unmatched junction bases numbered 8, after V lost 5 bases and J lost 2 bases. Germline CDR1 reads SGHTA; CDR2 reads FQGNSA. This CDR3 has 15 residues. The CDR3 here is CASSPLAGSPYEQYF. The CDR3 DNA reads TGTGCCAGCAGCCCCTTAGCGGGGAGTCCCTACGAGCAGTACTTC.